These T cell receptor beta chains were read from a single sample in a study of blood T cell repertoires in COVID-19. The method was immunoSEQ multiplex PCR; TCRdb's version includes in-frame clones alone and lacks a portion of them. The sample gives about 380,000 clones, roughly 87% of which show up once; roughly 3% is in the top ten. The sample taken for sequencing was PBMCs or T cells enriched from blood (not recorded which). These receptor sequences come from a woman in her 30s who had recovered from COVID-19. CDR3s include the opening cysteine and the closing phenylalanine or tryptophan. A D gene is named only where the DNA matches it firmly. Only some rows state a clone size, as once, few, many or a class for expanded clones.

CDR3nt: TGTGCCAGCCGGACCCCCGGGACACCCTACGAGCAGTACTTC
CDR3aa: CASRTPGTPYEQYF
v_gene: TRBV28
abundance: .
d_gene: .
j_gene: TRBJ2-7

CDR3nt: TGTGCCAGCTCACCACAAGGAGGGGAGAACACTGAAGCTTTCTTT
CDR3aa: CASSPQGGENTEAFF
v_gene: TRBV18
abundance: .
d_gene: .
j_gene: TRBJ1-1

CDR3nt: TGTGCCAGCACATCAGGGACAGGCACATACAATGAGCAGTTCTTC
CDR3aa: CASTSGTGTYNEQFF
v_gene: TRBV27
abundance: .
d_gene: TRBD1
j_gene: TRBJ2-1

CDR3nt: TGTGCCAGCAGCTTCCAGGGGGGCGGTCGGAATTCACCCCTCCACTTT
CDR3aa: CASSFQGGGRNSPLHF
v_gene: TRBV28
abundance: few
d_gene: TRBD1
j_gene: TRBJ1-6

CDR3nt: TGTGCCAGCAGCCCAGAATTATCCTACGAGCAGTACTTC
CDR3aa: CASSPELSYEQYF
v_gene: TRBV11-2
abundance: .
d_gene: .
j_gene: TRBJ2-7

CDR3nt: TGTGCCAGCAGTCCGAGGACACGGAGCTACGAGCAGTACTTC
CDR3aa: CASSPRTRSYEQYF
v_gene: TRBV28
abundance: .
d_gene: .
j_gene: TRBJ2-7

CDR3nt: TGTGCCAGCAGCCCCCGGACAGGGGATGGTCAGCCCCAGCATTTT
CDR3aa: CASSPRTGDGQPQHF
v_gene: TRBV11-2
abundance: .
d_gene: TRBD1
j_gene: TRBJ1-5

CDR3nt: TGTGCCATCAGTGAGTCAGGGCAGGGGACCGGGGAGCTGTTTTTT
CDR3aa: CAISESGQGTGELFF
v_gene: TRBV10-3
abundance: .
d_gene: .
j_gene: TRBJ2-2

CDR3nt: TGTGCCAGCAGTTCGACAGCCCTGAACACTGAAGCTTTCTTT
CDR3aa: CASSSTALNTEAFF
v_gene: TRBV28
abundance: .
d_gene: .
j_gene: TRBJ1-1

CDR3nt: TGTGCCAGCAGCTTGGCCCAAGGCAGGGCCCAAGAGACCCAGTACTTC
CDR3aa: CASSLAQGRAQETQYF
v_gene: TRBV5-4
abundance: .
d_gene: .
j_gene: TRBJ2-5

CDR3nt: TGTGCCAGCTCACCGCAGGGGATTGAGCAGTTCTTC
CDR3aa: CASSPQGIEQFF
v_gene: TRBV18
abundance: .
d_gene: .
j_gene: TRBJ2-1

CDR3nt: TGCGCCAGCAGCTTCACAGGGACGGGAGATACGCAGTATTTT
CDR3aa: CASSFTGTGDTQYF
v_gene: TRBV5-1
abundance: .
d_gene: .
j_gene: TRBJ2-3

CDR3nt: TGTGCCAGCAGCGCGGGGCGGGAGTACCACACTGAAGCTTTCTTT
CDR3aa: CASSAGREYHTEAFF
v_gene: TRBV11-1
abundance: .
d_gene: .
j_gene: TRBJ1-1

CDR3nt: TGCGCCAGCAGCCTGGGGGACTCCCACAATGAGCAGTTCTTC
CDR3aa: CASSLGDSHNEQFF
v_gene: TRBV5-1
abundance: .
d_gene: .
j_gene: TRBJ2-1

CDR3nt: TGTGCCAGCAGTCCCTTGAGGGGGCAGGTCTCTGGGGCCAACGTCCTGACTTTC
CDR3aa: CASSPLRGQVSGANVLTF
v_gene: TRBV6-6
abundance: .
d_gene: TRBD1
j_gene: TRBJ2-6

CDR3nt: TGTGCCAGCAGCCCTAGGACAGGGGGCCTAGAGACCCAGTACTTC
CDR3aa: CASSPRTGGLETQYF
v_gene: TRBV11-1
abundance: .
d_gene: TRBD1
j_gene: TRBJ2-5

CDR3nt: TGTGCCAGCTCGCCTCAACGGGGGGCCACCGGGGAGCTGTTTTTT
CDR3aa: CASSPQRGATGELFF
v_gene: TRBV18
abundance: .
d_gene: .
j_gene: TRBJ2-2

CDR3nt: TGCGCCAGCAGCTTGTCTGCAACTAATGAAAAACTGTTTTTT
CDR3aa: CASSLSATNEKLFF
v_gene: TRBV5-1
abundance: .
d_gene: .
j_gene: TRBJ1-4

CDR3nt: TGTGCCAGCAGCTCCACGTCCGAGGGAGAGACCCAGTACTTC
CDR3aa: CASSSTSEGETQYF
v_gene: TRBV5-4
abundance: .
d_gene: .
j_gene: TRBJ2-5

CDR3nt: TGTGCCAGCAGCTCAGGGACAGGGGTGAGGGGAGACACTGAAGCTTTCTTT
CDR3aa: CASSSGTGVRGDTEAFF
v_gene: TRBV7-9
abundance: .
d_gene: TRBD1
j_gene: TRBJ1-1

CDR3nt: TGTGCCAGCAGTGAGAGGAGCTCCTATAATTCACCCCTCCACTTT
CDR3aa: CASSERSSYNSPLHF
v_gene: TRBV2
abundance: .
d_gene: .
j_gene: TRBJ1-6

CDR3nt: TGTGCCTGGAGTGGACAGGGAGTATATGGCTACACCTTC
CDR3aa: CAWSGQGVYGYTF
v_gene: TRBV30
abundance: .
d_gene: TRBD1
j_gene: TRBJ1-2

CDR3nt: TGTGCCAGCAGCTTAGCGGCGGGGGCCTACACCGGGGAGCTGTTTTTT
CDR3aa: CASSLAAGAYTGELFF
v_gene: TRBV7-8
abundance: .
d_gene: .
j_gene: TRBJ2-2